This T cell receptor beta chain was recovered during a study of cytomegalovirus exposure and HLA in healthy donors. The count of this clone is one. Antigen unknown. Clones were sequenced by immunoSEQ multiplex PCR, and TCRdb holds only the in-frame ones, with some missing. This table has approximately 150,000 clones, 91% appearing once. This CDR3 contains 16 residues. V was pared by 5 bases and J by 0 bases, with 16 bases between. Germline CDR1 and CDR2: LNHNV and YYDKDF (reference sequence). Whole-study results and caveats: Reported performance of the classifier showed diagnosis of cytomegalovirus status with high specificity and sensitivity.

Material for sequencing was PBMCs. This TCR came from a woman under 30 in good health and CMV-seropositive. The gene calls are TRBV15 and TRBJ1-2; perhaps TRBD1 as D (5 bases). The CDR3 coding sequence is TGTGCCACCAGCCTTGGGGTGGGGCCAGCTAACTATGGCTACACCTTC. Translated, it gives CATSLGVGPANYGYTF. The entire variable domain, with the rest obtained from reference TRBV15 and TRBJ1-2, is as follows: DAMVIQNPRYQVTQFGKPVTLSCSQTLNHNVMYWYQQKSSQAPKLLFHYYDKDFNNEADTPDNFQSRRPNTSFCFLDIRSPGLGDTAMYLCATSLGVGPANYGYTFGSGTRLTVV.